The clone carrying this TCR beta chain was observed a single time. This entry comes from a study of blood T cell repertoires in COVID-19. Study summary: The cDNA or gDNA used as material had been derived from T cells, B-cell-depleted T cells, or PBMCs.

In the original processing: Estimation of nucleated cell counts relied on the amplification of reference gene primers. The method was immunoSEQ multiplex PCR; TCRdb's version includes in-frame clones alone and lacks a portion of them. D and trimming were read from the DNA, whereas the V and J calls and clone size are those reported in that table. The sample carries hundreds of thousands of clones, approximately 88% recorded once. CDR3 length: 19 residues. The germline V and J ends were trimmed by 4 bases and 3 bases, with 27 bases remaining between them. Germline CDR1 LGHDT, CDR2 YNNKEL (reference sequence).

The genes are TRBV3-1 (or the pseudogene TRBV3-2) and TRBJ1-1; perhaps TRBD1 as D (5 bases). The clonotype comes from a human donor in a cohort sampled during active COVID-19. Sequencing used peripheral blood. CDR3 DNA sequence: TGTGCCAGCAGCCGACGGAAGGGACCCGGGGGGGGATTTTACACTGAAGCTTTCTTT. This translates into CASSRRKGPGGGFYTEAFF.